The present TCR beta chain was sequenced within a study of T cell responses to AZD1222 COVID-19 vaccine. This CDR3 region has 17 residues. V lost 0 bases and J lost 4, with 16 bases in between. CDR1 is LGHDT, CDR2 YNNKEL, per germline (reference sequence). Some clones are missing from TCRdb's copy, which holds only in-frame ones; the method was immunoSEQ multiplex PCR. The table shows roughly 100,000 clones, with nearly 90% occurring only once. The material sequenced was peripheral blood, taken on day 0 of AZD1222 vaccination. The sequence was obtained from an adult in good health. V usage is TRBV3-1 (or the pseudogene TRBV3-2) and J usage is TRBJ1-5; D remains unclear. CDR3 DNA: TGTGCCAGCAGCCAAGAGGATGGCAGCCACCTGAATCAGCCCCAGCATTTT. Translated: CASSQEDGSHLNQPQHF.